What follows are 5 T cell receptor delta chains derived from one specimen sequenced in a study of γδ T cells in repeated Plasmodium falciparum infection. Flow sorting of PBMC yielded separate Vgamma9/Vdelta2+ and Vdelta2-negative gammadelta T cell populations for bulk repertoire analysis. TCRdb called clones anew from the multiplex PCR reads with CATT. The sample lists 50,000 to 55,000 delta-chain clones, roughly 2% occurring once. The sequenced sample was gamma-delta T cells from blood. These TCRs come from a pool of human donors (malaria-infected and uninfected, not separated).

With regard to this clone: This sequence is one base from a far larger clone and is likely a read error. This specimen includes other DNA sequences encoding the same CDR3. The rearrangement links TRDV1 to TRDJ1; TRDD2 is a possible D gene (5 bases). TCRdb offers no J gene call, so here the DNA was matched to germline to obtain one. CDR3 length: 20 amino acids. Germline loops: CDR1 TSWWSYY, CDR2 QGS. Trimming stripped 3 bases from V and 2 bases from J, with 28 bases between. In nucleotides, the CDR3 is TGTGCTCTTGGGGAGATAGGGGCTTTCCTCCGCCGGTCCCTTACCGATAAACTCATCTTT. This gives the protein CALGEIGAFLRRSLTDKLIF.

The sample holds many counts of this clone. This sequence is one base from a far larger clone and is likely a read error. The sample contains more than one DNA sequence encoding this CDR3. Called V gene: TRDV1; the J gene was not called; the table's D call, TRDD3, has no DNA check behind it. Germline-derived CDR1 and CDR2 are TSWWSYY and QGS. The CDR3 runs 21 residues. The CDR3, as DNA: TGTGCTCTTGGGGATCCTTCCTACGCCGTACTGGGGGTTATATACACCGATAAGCTCATCTTT. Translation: CALGDPSYAVLGVIYTDKLIF.

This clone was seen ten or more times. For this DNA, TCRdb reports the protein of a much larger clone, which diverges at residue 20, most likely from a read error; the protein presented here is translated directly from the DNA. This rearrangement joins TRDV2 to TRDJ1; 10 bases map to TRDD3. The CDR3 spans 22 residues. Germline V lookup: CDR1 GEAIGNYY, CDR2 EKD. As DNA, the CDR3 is TGTGCCTGTGACACGGTGGGCTCAGTGAAGACTTCACTGGGGGATTCAACCGATAAACACATCTTT. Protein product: CACDTVGSVKTSLGDSTDKHIF.

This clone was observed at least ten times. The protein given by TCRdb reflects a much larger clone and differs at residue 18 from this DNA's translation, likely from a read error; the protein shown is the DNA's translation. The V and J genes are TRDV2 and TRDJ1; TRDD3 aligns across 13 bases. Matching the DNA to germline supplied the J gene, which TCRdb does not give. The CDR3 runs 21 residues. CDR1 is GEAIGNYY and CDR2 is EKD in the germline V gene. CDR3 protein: CASRPKYLYYWGIRDTDRLIF. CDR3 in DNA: TGTGCCTCCCGACCGAAATACCTTTACTACTGGGGGATACGGGACACCGATAGACTCATCTTT.

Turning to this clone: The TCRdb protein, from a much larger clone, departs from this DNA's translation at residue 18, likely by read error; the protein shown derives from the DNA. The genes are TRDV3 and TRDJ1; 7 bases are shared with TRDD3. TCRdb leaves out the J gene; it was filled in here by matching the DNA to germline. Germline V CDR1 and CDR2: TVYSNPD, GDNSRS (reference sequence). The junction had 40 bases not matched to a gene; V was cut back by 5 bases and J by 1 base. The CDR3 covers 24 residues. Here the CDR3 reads CAHGVSFLYWGLTRVRSRTDKLIF. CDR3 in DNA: TGTGCCCATGGGGTCTCCTTTTTATACTGGGGACTAACAAGGGTTCGATCTCGCACCGATAAACTCATCTTT.